One T cell receptor beta chain is described in this entry. These data are taken from a study of blood T cell repertoires in COVID-19. On the study more broadly: Samples of COVID-19 (acute and convalescent) were obtained from the United States, Italy and Spain. In each case, the material was cDNA or gDNA derived from T cells, B-cell-depleted T cells, or PBMCs.

Original processing notes: Using reference gene primer amplification, nucleated cell counts were estimated. Sequencing used immunoSEQ multiplex PCR; TCRdb keeps in-frame clones, though not all of them. The DNA was the basis for D and trimming; V, J and clone size are from that table. The sample holds around 36,000 clones, approximately 89% seen once. V was trimmed by 5 bases and J by 5 bases, leaving 12 bases between them. CDR3 length equals 13 residues. Germline V lookup: CDR1 MNHEY, CDR2 SVGEGT. Sequencing input: peripheral blood. This TCR derives from a man between 60 and 75 years old with acute or convalescent COVID-19. The chain employs TRBV6-2 or TRBV6-3 and TRBJ1-2; D possibly corresponds to TRBD1 (6 bases). Here the CDR3 reads CASSNGQRYGYTF. In DNA, the CDR3 is TGTGCCAGCAGTAATGGACAGAGGTATGGCTACACCTTC.